The next 26 T cell receptor beta chains were all read from a single sample in a study of blood T cell repertoires in COVID-19. TCRdb's copy holds only in-frame clones and misses some; the assay was immunoSEQ multiplex PCR. The table includes about 100,000 clones, roughly four fifths detected once. The specimen sequenced was peripheral blood. These receptors were obtained from a man aged 60-69 years with acute or convalescent COVID-19.

CDR3 protein: CASSRRDANSPLHF. The CDR3 nucleotides are TGTGCCAGCAGCCGCAGGGATGCTAATTCACCCCTCCACTTT. The V and J genes are TRBV7-9 and TRBJ1-6; a possible D gene is TRBD1 (5 bases). Germline lookup yields CDR1 SEHNR and CDR2 FQNEAQ (reference sequence). V was clipped by 5 bases and J by 6 bases, with 11 bases between them. The CDR3 length is 14 residues. Filled out from reference TRBV7-9 and TRBJ1-6, the complete variable domain reads DTGVSQNPRHKITKRGQNVTFRCDPISEHNRLYWYRQTLGQGPEFLTYFQNEAQLEKSRLLSDRFSAERPKGSFSTLEIQRTEQGDSAMYLCASSRRDANSPLHFGNGTRLTVT.

The gene calls are TRBV7-9 and TRBJ2-1, with D unclear. This CDR3 comprises 12 residues. Germline-derived CDR1 and CDR2 are SEHNR and FQNEAQ (reference sequence). V was clipped by 1 base and J by 8 bases, with 6 bases between them. CDR3 in DNA: TGTGCCAGCAGCTTAGTTCTCGATGAGCAGTTCTTC. Its protein is CASSLVLDEQFF. The full variable domain, completed using reference TRBV7-9 and TRBJ2-1, is DTGVSQNPRHKITKRGQNVTFRCDPISEHNRLYWYRQTLGQGPEFLTYFQNEAQLEKSRLLSDRFSAERPKGSFSTLEIQRTEQGDSAMYLCASSLVLDEQFFGPGTRLTVL.

CDR3 loop: CASSQKKPLYSGEQYF. CDR3 sequence (DNA): TGTGCCAGCAGCCAAAAAAAGCCTCTTTATTCGGGCGAGCAGTACTTC. The rearrangement links TRBV4-2 to TRBJ2-7; D unclear. V lost 2 bases to trimming and J lost 6 bases, with 20 bases between them. The CDR3 totals 16 residues. Germline V gene lookup returns CDR1 LGHNA and CDR2 YNFKEQ.

The chain has TRBV18 and TRBJ2-7; 9 nucleotides align to TRBD1. The CDR3 consists of 15 residues. Germline-derived CDR1 and CDR2 are KGHSH and LQKENI. V was pared by 3 bases and J by 1 base, with 4 bases of the junction left unmatched. As DNA, the CDR3 is TGTGCCAGCTCACCGGGACAGGGAGGATCCTACGAGCAGTACTTC. Its protein product is CASSPGQGGSYEQYF.

This sequence joins TRBV19 and TRBJ1-5, with TRBD1 identical over 8 bases. Germline V gene data show CDR1 as LNHDA and CDR2 as SQIVND (reference sequence). V was pared by 2 bases and J by 6 bases, with 9 bases of the junction left unmatched. The CDR3 length is 16 residues. CDR3 loop: CASSIPGQEPSQPQHF. DNA of the CDR3: TGTGCCAGTAGTATACCGGGACAGGAGCCCAGTCAGCCCCAGCATTTT.

The gene calls are TRBV5-1 and TRBJ1-6, with TRBD1 as a possible D gene (6 bases). CDR1 and CDR2 (germline): SGHRS, YFSETQ. The ends were cut back, 2 bases at V and 10 bases at J, with 13 bases in the middle. The CDR3 totals 14 residues. Here the CDR3 reads CASSFTGFGSPLHF. CDR3 DNA sequence: TGCGCCAGCAGCTTTACAGGGTTTGGATCACCCCTCCACTTT. The variable domain in full, with the rest retrieved from reference TRBV5-1 and TRBJ1-6, is KAGVTQTPRYLIKTRGQQVTLSCSPISGHRSVSWYQQTPGQGLQFLFEYFSETQRNKGNFPGRFSGRQFSNSRSEMNVSTLELGDSALYLCASSFTGFGSPLHFGNGTRLTVT.

This chain links TRBV7-2 with TRBJ1-5, with 7 bases identical to TRBD1. With 0 bases clipped from V and 4 bases from J, the junction kept 6 bases outside the gene matches. The CDR3 is 16 residues long. Germline V gene lookup returns CDR1 SGHTA and CDR2 FQGNSA. The DNA for the CDR3 is TGTGCCAGCAGCTTAGCTGGGACAGAGCCTAATCAGCCCCAGCATTTT. It is translated as CASSLAGTEPNQPQHF.

CDR3 loop: CSVEGGGNGYTF. Here the CDR3 DNA reads TGCAGCGTTGAAGGCGGGGGGAATGGCTACACCTTC. The genes are TRBV29-1 and TRBJ1-2; D might be TRBD1 (5 bases). The CDR3 loop spans 12 amino acids. CDR1 and CDR2 (germline): SQVTM, ANQGSEA. Trimming removed 1 base at V and 6 bases at J, with 9 bases between.

The chain combines TRBV19 with TRBJ2-7; possible D gene TRBD2, 6 bases. The CDR3 has 14 residues. Germline-derived CDR1 and CDR2 are LNHDA and SQIVND (reference sequence). V dropped 6 bases and J dropped 2 bases, with 14 bases sitting between them. The chain's CDR3 is CASRTTSSAYEQYF. In DNA, the CDR3 is TGTGCCAGTAGGACCACTAGCAGCGCCTACGAGCAGTACTTC.

V usage is TRBV2 and J usage is TRBJ2-7, with D possibly being TRBD1 (5 bases). Trimming stripped 8 bases from V and 6 bases from J, with 23 bases between. CDR1 is SNHLY, CDR2 FYNNEI, per germline. The CDR3 is 15 residues long. In nucleotides, the CDR3 is TGTGCCAGCCAAGATGCGTCCAGGGAATCGAGCGAGCAGTACTTC. Translated, it gives CASQDASRESSEQYF.

The chain couples TRBV3-1 (or the pseudogene TRBV3-2) to TRBJ1-1, with 9 bases matching TRBD1. CDR1 is LGHDT and CDR2 is YNNKEL in the germline V gene (reference sequence). This CDR3 spans 14 amino acids. The junction had 2 bases not matched to a gene; V was cut back by 5 bases and J by 1 base. The CDR3 is CASSSDRGNTEAFF. CDR3 bases: TGTGCCAGCAGCTCGGACAGGGGGAACACTGAAGCTTTCTTT.

A note on this clone: Other DNA variants within this sample encode the same CDR3. V is TRBV5-1 and J is TRBJ1-5; 8 nucleotides align to TRBD1. The CDR3 contains 15 residues. V shed 2 bases and J 1 base; nucleotides not matched to a gene: 2. Germline CDR1 SGHRS, CDR2 YFSETQ. CDR3 loop: CASSLQGGSNQPQHF. CDR3 in DNA: TGCGCCAGCAGCTTACAGGGGGGAAGCAATCAGCCCCAGCATTTT. Looking up the rest from reference TRBV5-1 and TRBJ1-5 gives the full variable domain: KAGVTQTPRYLIKTRGQQVTLSCSPISGHRSVSWYQQTPGQGLQFLFEYFSETQRNKGNFPGRFSGRQFSNSRSEMNVSTLELGDSALYLCASSLQGGSNQPQHFGDGTRLSIL.

The chain recombines TRBV6-2 or TRBV6-3 with TRBJ2-7; 7 nucleotides match TRBD1. The CDR3 is 13 amino acids. V dropped 2 bases and J dropped 3; count of bases not matched to a gene: 1. Germline V gene data show CDR1 as MNHEY and CDR2 as SVGEGT. CDR3: CASSYGTDYEQYF. The CDR3 coding sequence is TGTGCCAGCAGTTACGGGACAGACTACGAGCAGTACTTC.

The genes are TRBV3-1 (or the pseudogene TRBV3-2) and TRBJ1-5, with TRBD1 matching 10 bases. Germline V CDR1 and CDR2: LGHDT, YNNKEL (reference sequence). V lost 2 bases and J lost 4; bases outside the gene matches: 2. The CDR3 totals 15 residues. Here the CDR3 DNA reads TGTGCCAGCAGCCAACGGGGACAGGGGAATCAGCCCCAGCATTTT. Its translation is CASSQRGQGNQPQHF.

The chain employs TRBV12-2 and TRBJ1-2; TRBD1 reflects the table's D call only, with no check against the DNA. TRBV12-2 is shown as a pseudogene. The CDR3 is 15 amino acids. The CDR3 loop is CASRSGHPTNYGYTF. The DNA for the CDR3 is TGTGCAAGTCGCTCGGGACACCCGACTAACTATGGCTACACCTTC.

V usage is TRBV5-1 and J usage is TRBJ2-1, with 15 bases fitting TRBD2. The germline gives CDR1 SGHRS, CDR2 YFSETQ. J gave up 6 bases and V 4 bases, and 8 bases lay outside the gene matches. This CDR3 is 17 amino acids long. The CDR3 loop reads CASSRTGLAGGPNEQFF. CDR3 DNA: TGCGCCAGCAGCCGCACCGGACTAGCGGGGGGGCCCAATGAGCAGTTCTTC.

The chain links TRBV5-8 to TRBJ1-2; tentatively, D is TRBD1 (5 bases). V was cut by 2 bases and J by 0 bases, with 8 bases left in between. Germline values: CDR1 SGHTS, CDR2 YDEGEE. CDR3 length equals 14 residues. CDR3: CASSFGAANYGYTF. In DNA form, the CDR3 reads TGTGCCAGCAGCTTTGGGGCAGCTAACTATGGCTACACCTTC.

This clone appeared a few times. V is TRBV10-3 and J is TRBJ2-1; the match to TRBD1 covers 9 bases. V shed 10 bases, J shed 4 bases, and the junction held 5 bases outside the gene matches. The CDR3 has 13 amino acids. Germline lookup yields CDR1 ENHRY and CDR2 SYGVKD. The CDR3 coding sequence is TGTGCCACCAGACAGGGGGAATACAATGAGCAGTTCTTC. Protein sequence: CATRQGEYNEQFF.

The CDR3 reads CAWSAAGGLAKEQFF. The CDR3 nucleotides read TGTGCCTGGAGTGCGGCCGGAGGACTAGCTAAGGAGCAGTTCTTC. The V gene is TRBV30, the J gene TRBJ2-1, with 8 nucleotides matching TRBD2. CDR3 length: 15 amino acids. Germline-derived CDR1 and CDR2 are GTSNPN and SVGIG (reference sequence). J gave up 10 bases and V 1 base, and 12 bases lay outside the gene matches.

CDR3 sequence reads: CASSQGTGTLIEQYF. The CDR3 DNA sequence: TGCGCCAGCAGCCAAGGGACCGGGACACTGATAGAGCAGTACTTC. The chain carries TRBV4-3 and TRBJ2-7, with D possibly matching TRBD1 (6 bases). V gave up 1 base and J gave up 7 bases, with 17 bases separating them. Germline CDR1 is LGHNA and CDR2 is YSLEER. The CDR3 totals 15 residues.

The chain couples TRBV5-1 to TRBJ2-5; TRBD1 aligns across 10 bases. V was pared by 1 base and J by 5 bases, with 5 bases of the junction left unmatched. CDR3 length: 15 amino acids. The germline V gene has CDR1 SGHRS and CDR2 YFSETQ. CDR3 residues: CASSLWGTGAETQYF. DNA of the CDR3: TGCGCCAGCAGCTTGTGGGGGACAGGGGCGGAGACCCAGTACTTC.

The chain combines TRBV7-2 with TRBJ1-5; D uncertain. V lost 1 base and J lost 3, with 10 bases in between. CDR3 length equals 15 residues. The germline V gene has CDR1 SGHTA and CDR2 FQGNSA. CDR3 sequence reads: CASSLVAGSNQPQHF. CDR3 nucleotides: TGTGCCAGCAGCTTAGTTGCAGGTTCCAATCAGCCCCAGCATTTT.

This chain joins TRBV5-1 and TRBJ1-3; TRBD1 matches 7 bases. This CDR3 region has 16 residues. J lost 0 bases, V lost 3 bases, and 6 bases had no gene match. Germline assignment: CDR1 SGHRS and CDR2 YFSETQ. The CDR3 sequence is CASSSDRPSSGNTIYF. The CDR3 DNA follows: TGCGCCAGCAGCTCGGACAGGCCCAGCTCTGGAAACACCATATATTTT.

The chain recombines TRBV4-1 with TRBJ2-1; no clear D gene. The CDR3 runs 15 residues. CDR1 and CDR2 from the germline V gene are MGHRA and YSYEKL. With 1 base removed from V and 0 bases from J, the gap between germline ends came to 7 bases. The DNA for the CDR3 is TGCGCCAGCAGCCAAGGCCCTAGCTCCTACAATGAGCAGTTCTTC. Translating gives CASSQGPSSYNEQFF.

The CDR3 DNA sequence: TGTGCCAGCTCACTGACAGGAAACACCGGGGAGCTGTTTTTT. This encodes CASSLTGNTGELFF. The J gene is TRBJ2-2, the V gene TRBV18; tentatively, D is TRBD1 (6 bases). The CDR3 has 14 residues. Germline CDR1 KGHSH, CDR2 LQKENI. V was shortened by 4 bases and J by 2 bases, with 8 bases between the two germline ends.

The chain recombines TRBV7-3 with TRBJ2-5, with 8 nucleotides matching TRBD1. The CDR3 has 15 residues. J lost 4 bases, V lost 5 bases, and 9 bases had no gene match. The germline V gene encodes CDR1 SGHTA and CDR2 FQGTGA. Here the CDR3 reads CASSPTGRGLETQYF. DNA of the CDR3: TGTGCCAGCAGCCCCACGGGCAGGGGGCTAGAGACCCAGTACTTC.